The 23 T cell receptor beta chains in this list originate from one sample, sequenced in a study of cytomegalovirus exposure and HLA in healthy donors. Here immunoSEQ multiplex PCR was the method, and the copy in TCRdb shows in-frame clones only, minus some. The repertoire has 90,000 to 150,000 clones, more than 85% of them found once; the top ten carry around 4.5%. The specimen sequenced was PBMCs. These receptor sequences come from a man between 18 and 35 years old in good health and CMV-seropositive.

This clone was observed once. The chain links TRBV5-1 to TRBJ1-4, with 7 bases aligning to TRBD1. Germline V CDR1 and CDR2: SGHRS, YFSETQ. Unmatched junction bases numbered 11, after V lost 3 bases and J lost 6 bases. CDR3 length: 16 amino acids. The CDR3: CASSSRDRRSHEKLFF. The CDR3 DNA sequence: TGCGCCAGCAGCTCGCGGGACAGACGTTCTCATGAAAAACTGTTTTTT.

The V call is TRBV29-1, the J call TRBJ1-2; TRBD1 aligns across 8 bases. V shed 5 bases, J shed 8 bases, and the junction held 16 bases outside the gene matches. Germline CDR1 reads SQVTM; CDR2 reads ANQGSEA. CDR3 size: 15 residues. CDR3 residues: CSVPDRGVRLGGYTF. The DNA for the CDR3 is TGCAGCGTTCCCGACAGGGGTGTTCGGTTGGGAGGCTACACCTTC. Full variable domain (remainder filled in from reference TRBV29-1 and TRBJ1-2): SAVISQKPSRDICQRGTSLTIQCQVDSQVTMMFWYRQQPGQSLTLIATANQGSEATYESGFVIDKFPISRPNLTFSTLTVSNMSPEDSSIYLCSVPDRGVRLGGYTFGSGTRLTVV.

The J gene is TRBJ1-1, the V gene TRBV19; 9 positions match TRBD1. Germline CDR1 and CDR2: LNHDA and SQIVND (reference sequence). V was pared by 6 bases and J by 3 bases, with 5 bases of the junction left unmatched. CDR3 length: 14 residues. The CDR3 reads CASRIQGAYTEAFF. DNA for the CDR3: TGTGCCAGTAGAATACAGGGGGCTTACACTGAAGCTTTCTTT.

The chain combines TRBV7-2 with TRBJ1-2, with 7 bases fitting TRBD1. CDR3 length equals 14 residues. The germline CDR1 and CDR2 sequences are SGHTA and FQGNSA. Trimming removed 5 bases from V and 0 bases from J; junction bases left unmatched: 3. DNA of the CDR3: TGTGCCAGCAGCACTACAGGGGCTAACTATGGCTACACCTTC. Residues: CASSTTGANYGYTF.

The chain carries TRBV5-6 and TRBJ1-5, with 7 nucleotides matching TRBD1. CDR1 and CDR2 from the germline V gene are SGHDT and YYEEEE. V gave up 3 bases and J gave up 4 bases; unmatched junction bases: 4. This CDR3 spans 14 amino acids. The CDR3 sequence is CASSYLQGNQPQHF. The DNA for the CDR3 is TGTGCCAGCAGCTACCTACAGGGGAATCAGCCCCAGCATTTT. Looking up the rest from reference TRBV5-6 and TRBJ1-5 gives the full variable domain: DAGVTQSPTHLIKTRGQQVTLRCSPKSGHDTVSWYQQALGQGPQFIFQYYEEEERQRGNFPDRFSGHQFPNYSSELNVNALLLGDSALYLCASSYLQGNQPQHFGDGTRLSIL.

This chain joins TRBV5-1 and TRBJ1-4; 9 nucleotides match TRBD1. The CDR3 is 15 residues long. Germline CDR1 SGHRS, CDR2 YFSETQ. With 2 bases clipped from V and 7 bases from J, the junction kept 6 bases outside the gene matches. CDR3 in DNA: TGCGCCAGCAGCTTAGGTCGGGGACAGGGTGAAAAACTGTTTTTT. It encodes CASSLGRGQGEKLFF.

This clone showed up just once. The CDR3 coding sequence is TGCGCCAGCAGCTTGGAGAGTTTGGGGGGTGAAGCTTTCTTT. This translates into CASSLESLGGEAFF. The genes are TRBV5-1 and TRBJ1-1, with D possibly TRBD1 on 5 matching bases. V lost 0 bases to trimming and J lost 7 bases, with 13 bases between them. CDR3 length equals 14 residues. The V gene's germline CDR1 is SGHRS and CDR2 YFSETQ. The whole variable domain, remainder taken from reference TRBV5-1 and TRBJ1-1, is KAGVTQTPRYLIKTRGQQVTLSCSPISGHRSVSWYQQTPGQGLQFLFEYFSETQRNKGNFPGRFSGRQFSNSRSEMNVSTLELGDSALYLCASSLESLGGEAFFGQGTRLTVV.

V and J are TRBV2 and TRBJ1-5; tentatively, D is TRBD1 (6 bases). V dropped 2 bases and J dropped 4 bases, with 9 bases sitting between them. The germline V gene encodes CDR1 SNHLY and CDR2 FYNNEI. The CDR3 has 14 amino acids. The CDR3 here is CASSEMTGNQPQHF. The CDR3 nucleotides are TGTGCCAGCAGTGAAATGACAGGTAATCAGCCCCAGCATTTT.

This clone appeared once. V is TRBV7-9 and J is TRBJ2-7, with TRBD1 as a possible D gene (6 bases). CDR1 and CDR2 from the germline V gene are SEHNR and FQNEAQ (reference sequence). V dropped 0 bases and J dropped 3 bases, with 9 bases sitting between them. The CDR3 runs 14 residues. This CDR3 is CASSLAGHYYEQYF. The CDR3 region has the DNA TGTGCCAGCAGCTTAGCGGGACACTACTACGAGCAGTACTTC.

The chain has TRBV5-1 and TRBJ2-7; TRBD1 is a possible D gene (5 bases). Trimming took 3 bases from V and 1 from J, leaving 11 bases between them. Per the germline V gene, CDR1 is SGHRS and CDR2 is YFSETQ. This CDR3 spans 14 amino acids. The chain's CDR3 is CASSSGQASYEQYF. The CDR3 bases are TGCGCCAGCAGCTCCGGACAAGCATCCTACGAGCAGTACTTC.

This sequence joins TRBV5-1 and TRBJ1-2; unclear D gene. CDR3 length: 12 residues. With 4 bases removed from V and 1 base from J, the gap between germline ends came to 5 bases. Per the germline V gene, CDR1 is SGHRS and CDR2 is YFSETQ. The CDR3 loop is CASSPSNYGYTF. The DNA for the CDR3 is TGCGCCAGCAGCCCCAGTAACTATGGCTACACCTTC. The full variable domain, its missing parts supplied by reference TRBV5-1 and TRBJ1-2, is KAGVTQTPRYLIKTRGQQVTLSCSPISGHRSVSWYQQTPGQGLQFLFEYFSETQRNKGNFPGRFSGRQFSNSRSEMNVSTLELGDSALYLCASSPSNYGYTFGSGTRLTVV.

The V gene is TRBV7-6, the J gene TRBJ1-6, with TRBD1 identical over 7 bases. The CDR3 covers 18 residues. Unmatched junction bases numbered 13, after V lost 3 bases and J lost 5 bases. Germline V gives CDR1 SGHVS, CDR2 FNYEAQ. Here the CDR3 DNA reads TGTGCCAGCAGCTTTAAACCCAGACAGGGTCTACATAATTCACCCCTCCACTTT. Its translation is CASSFKPRQGLHNSPLHF.

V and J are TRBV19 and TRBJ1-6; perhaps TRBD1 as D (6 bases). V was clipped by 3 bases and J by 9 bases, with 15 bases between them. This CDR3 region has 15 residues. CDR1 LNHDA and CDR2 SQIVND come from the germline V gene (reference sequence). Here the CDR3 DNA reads TGTGCCAGTAGTATGGGTTCCAGGGGTGGTTCACCCCTCCACTTT. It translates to CASSMGSRGGSPLHF.

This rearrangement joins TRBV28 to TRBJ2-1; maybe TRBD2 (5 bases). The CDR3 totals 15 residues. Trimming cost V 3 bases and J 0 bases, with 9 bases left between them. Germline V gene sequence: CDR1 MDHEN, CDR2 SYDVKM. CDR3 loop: CASSLDLLSYNEQFF. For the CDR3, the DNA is TGTGCCAGCAGTTTGGACTTACTCTCCTACAATGAGCAGTTCTTC. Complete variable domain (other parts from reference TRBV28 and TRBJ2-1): DVKVTQSSRYLVKRTGEKVFLECVQDMDHENMFWYRQDPGLGLRLIYFSYDVKMKEKGDIPEGYSVSREKKERFSLILESASTNQTSMYLCASSLDLLSYNEQFFGPGTRLTVL.

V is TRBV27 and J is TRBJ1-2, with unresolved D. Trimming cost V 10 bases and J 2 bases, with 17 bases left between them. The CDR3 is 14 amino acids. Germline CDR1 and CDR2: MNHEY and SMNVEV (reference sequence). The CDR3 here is CATGRRERNYGYTF. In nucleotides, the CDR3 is TGTGCCACCGGGAGGAGGGAAAGGAACTATGGCTACACCTTC.

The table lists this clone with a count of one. CDR3 nucleotide sequence: TGCGCCAGCAGTGAGTCGAGGCAGGGGATCTATAATTCACCCCTCCACTTT. Its translation is CASSESRQGIYNSPLHF. This chain links TRBV10-2 with TRBJ1-6; a possible D gene is TRBD1 (6 bases). Trimming took 0 bases from V and 3 from J, leaving 12 bases between them. Germline lookup yields CDR1 WSHSY and CDR2 SAAADI. This CDR3 is built from 17 residues.

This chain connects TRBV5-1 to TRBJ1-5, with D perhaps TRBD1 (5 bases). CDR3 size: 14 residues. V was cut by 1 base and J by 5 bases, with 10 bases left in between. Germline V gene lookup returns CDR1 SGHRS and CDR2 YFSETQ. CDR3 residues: CASSLTTGDQPQHF. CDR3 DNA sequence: TGCGCCAGCAGCTTGACAACAGGAGATCAGCCCCAGCATTTT.

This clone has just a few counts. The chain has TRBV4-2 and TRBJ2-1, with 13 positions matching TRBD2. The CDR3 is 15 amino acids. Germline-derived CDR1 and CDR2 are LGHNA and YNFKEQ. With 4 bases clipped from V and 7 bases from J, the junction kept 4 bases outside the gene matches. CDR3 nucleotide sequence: TGTGCCAGCAGCCGTACTAGCGGGGGGGTTAATGAGCAGTTCTTC. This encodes CASSRTSGGVNEQFF.

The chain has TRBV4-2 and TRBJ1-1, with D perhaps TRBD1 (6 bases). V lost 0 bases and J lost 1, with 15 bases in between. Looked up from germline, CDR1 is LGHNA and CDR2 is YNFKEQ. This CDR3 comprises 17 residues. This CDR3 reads CASSQDSGGGRNTEAFF. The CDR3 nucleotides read TGTGCCAGCAGCCAAGACTCCGGGGGCGGGAGGAACACTGAAGCTTTCTTT.

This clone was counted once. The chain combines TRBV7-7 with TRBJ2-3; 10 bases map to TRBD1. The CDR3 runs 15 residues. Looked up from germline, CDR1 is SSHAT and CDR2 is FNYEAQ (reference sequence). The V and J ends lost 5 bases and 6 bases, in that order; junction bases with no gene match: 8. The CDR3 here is CASSQGQGYGDTQYF. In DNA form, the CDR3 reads TGTGCCAGCAGCCAGGGACAGGGGTATGGGGATACGCAGTATTTT. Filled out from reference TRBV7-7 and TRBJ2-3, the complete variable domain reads GAGVSQSPRYKVTKRGQDVTLRCDPISSHATLYWYQQALGQGPEFLTYFNYEAQPDKSGLPSDRFSAERPEGSISTLTIQRTEQRDSAMYRCASSQGQGYGDTQYFGPGTRLTVL.

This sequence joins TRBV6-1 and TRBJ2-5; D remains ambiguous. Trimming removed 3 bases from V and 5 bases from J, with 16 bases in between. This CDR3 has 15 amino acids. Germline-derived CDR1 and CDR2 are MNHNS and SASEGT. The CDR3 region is CASSDGTRFPETQYF. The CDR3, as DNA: TGTGCCAGCAGTGATGGTACGCGGTTCCCGGAGACCCAGTACTTC.

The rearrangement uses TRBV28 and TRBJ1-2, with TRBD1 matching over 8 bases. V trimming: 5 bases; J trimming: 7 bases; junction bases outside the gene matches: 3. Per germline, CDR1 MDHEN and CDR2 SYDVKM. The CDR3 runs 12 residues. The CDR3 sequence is CASSIGQGGYTF. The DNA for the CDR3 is TGTGCCAGCAGTATAGGACAGGGTGGCTACACCTTC.

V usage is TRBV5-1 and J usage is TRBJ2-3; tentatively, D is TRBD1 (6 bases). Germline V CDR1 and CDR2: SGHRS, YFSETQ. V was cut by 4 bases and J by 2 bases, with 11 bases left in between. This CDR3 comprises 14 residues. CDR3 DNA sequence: TGCGCCAGCAGCCGTGGGGACAACACAGATACGCAGTATTTT. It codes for CASSRGDNTDTQYF.